This T cell receptor beta chain was profiled in a study of CD8 T cells in Susac syndrome. About the research overall: When blood was collected, patients with Susac syndrome were therapy-naive, were taking corticosteroids, or were receiving intravenous immunoglobulin alone.

TCR beta was sequenced from blood CD8+ and CD4+ T cells. From germline, CDR1 is DFQATT and CDR2 SNEGSKA (reference sequence). The V segment lost 2 bases and the J segment 5 bases; nucleotides outside the gene matches: 5. CDR3 length: 15 amino acids. About 0.45 to 1 ug RNA was reverse transcribed with random hexamers. MiXCR was run by TCRdb on the immunoSEQ multiplex PCR reads, yielding one entry per CDR3 protein. Altogether roughly 250,000 distinct CDR3 sequences are present, roughly 95% being singletons, with the ten largest covering roughly 0.1%. The sequence came from a human donor with Susac syndrome. The sample comprised CD4+ T cells from PBMCs. The rearrangement uses TRBV20-1 and TRBJ2-1; TRBD2 matches 11 bases. CDR3 residues: CSARQTSGSHNEQFF. The DNA of the CDR3 is TGCAGTGCTAGACAAACTAGCGGGAGTCACAATGAGCAGTTCTTC.